The rows below give T cell receptor beta chains drawn from one sample of a study of blood T cell repertoires in COVID-19. TCRdb's table, derived via immunoSEQ multiplex PCR, lists solely in-frame clones and lacks some. The profile shows 150,000 or so clones, over 75% of them singletons. The sequenced material came from PBMCs or T cells enriched from blood (not recorded which). The receptors here all came from a woman in her forties with acute COVID-19. CDR3s leave out the opening cysteine and the closing phenylalanine or tryptophan.

J gene | V gene | CDR3 protein
TRBJ1-3 | TRBV28 | ASSLPGSGNTIY
TRBJ2-3 | TRBV5-1 | ASSAGGGSTDTQY
TRBJ2-5 | TRBV7-9 | ASSLNWRFQETQY
TRBJ2-3 | TRBV18 | ASSPLHPGTDTQY
TRBJ1-3 | TRBV6-5 | ASKVDGDSGNTIY
TRBJ1-4 | TRBV7-9 | ASSLDQGANEKLF
TRBJ2-5 | TRBV11-2 | ASSLVGTGIETQY
TRBJ2-5 | TRBV10-1 | ASSDDGEETQY
TRBJ2-5 | TRBV3-1/TRBV3-2 | ASSQARGTSGSFKTQY
TRBJ1-1 | TRBV7-9 | ASSFSPRGGTEAF
TRBJ2-1 | TRBV5-1 | ASSLARETGFQF
TRBJ2-5 | TRBV24-1 | ATSDLQREGAETQY
TRBJ2-3 | TRBV21-1 | ASSKVDSGSTDTQY
TRBJ2-1 | TRBV5-1 | ASSLAGLAGSLYNEQF
TRBJ2-2 | TRBV29-1 | SVGEETSGSGELF
TRBJ2-1 | TRBV7-9 | ASSLGLAGTYNEQF
TRBJ2-2 | TRBV6-5 | ASSSSWTGNTGELF
TRBJ2-5 | TRBV5-1 | ASSSGASGSRETQY
TRBJ2-2 | TRBV7-9 | ASSLVGPGGTGELF
TRBJ2-7 | TRBV27 | ASSPGLAVPGQQY
TRBJ2-1 | TRBV5-1 | ASSSTGNLYNEQF
TRBJ2-2 | TRBV4-2 | ASSQEGWANTGELF
TRBJ2-3 | TRBV5-5 | ASSLGSRGLGDTQY
TRBJ1-1 | TRBV18 | ASSPVGTTGAEAF
TRBJ2-4 | TRBV7-6 | ASSLAHSSTSSGAKNIQY
TRBJ2-1 | TRBV7-2 | ASSFGRRDFYNEQF
TRBJ1-1 | TRBV29-1 | SVESPVAF